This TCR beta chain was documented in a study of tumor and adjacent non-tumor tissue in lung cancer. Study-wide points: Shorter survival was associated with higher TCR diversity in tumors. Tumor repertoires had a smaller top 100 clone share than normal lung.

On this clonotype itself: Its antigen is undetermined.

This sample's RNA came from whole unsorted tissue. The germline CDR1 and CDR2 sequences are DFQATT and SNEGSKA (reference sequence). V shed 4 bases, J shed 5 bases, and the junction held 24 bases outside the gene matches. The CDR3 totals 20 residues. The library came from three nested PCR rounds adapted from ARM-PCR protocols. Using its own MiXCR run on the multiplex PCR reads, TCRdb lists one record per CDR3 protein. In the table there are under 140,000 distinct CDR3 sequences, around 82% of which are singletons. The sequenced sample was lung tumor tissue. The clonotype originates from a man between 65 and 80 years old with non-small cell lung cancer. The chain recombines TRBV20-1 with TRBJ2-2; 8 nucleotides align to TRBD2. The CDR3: CSATSGGRLGPGGSTGELFF. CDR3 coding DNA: TGCAGTGCTACCTCCGGCGGGAGGTTGGGACCAGGAGGTAGTACCGGGGAGCTGTTTTTT.